Shown below are 10 T cell receptor beta chains from a single sample sequenced in a study of T cell changes during pregnancy in multiple sclerosis. Sequencing was performed with immunoSEQ multiplex PCR; in TCRdb, only in-frame clones are kept and a portion is missing. The table lists tens of thousands of clones, 90% to 95% of them singletons. The sequences come from peripheral blood, collected in the second trimester of pregnancy. The receptors were gathered from a female donor with multiple sclerosis, enrolled in a pregnancy study.

The CDR3: CASSLGGGSTSYEQYF. The CDR3 nucleotides read TGCGCCAGCAGCTTGGGGGGCGGGAGTACATCTTACGAGCAGTACTTC. V and J are TRBV5-1 and TRBJ2-7, with TRBD2 identical over 7 bases. Germline CDR1 SGHRS, CDR2 YFSETQ. There are 16 residues in the CDR3. The V segment lost 0 bases and the J segment 4 bases; nucleotides outside the gene matches: 10.

The chain employs TRBV2 and TRBJ2-7, with TRBD1 matching 8 bases. Germline lookup yields CDR1 SNHLY and CDR2 FYNNEI. The CDR3 is 15 amino acids. Trimming at V came to 2 bases and at J to 2 bases, leaving 5 bases not matched to a gene. CDR3: CASSEIGTGPYEQYF. Written as DNA, the CDR3 is TGTGCCAGCAGTGAAATAGGGACAGGACCCTACGAGCAGTACTTC.

The CDR3 loop is CASKEGAGQPQHF. Here the CDR3 DNA reads TGTGCCAGCAAGGAGGGGGCCGGTCAGCCCCAGCATTTT. V gene TRBV27 combines with J gene TRBJ1-5; TRBD1 agrees at 7 bases. This CDR3 comprises 13 residues. V dropped 7 bases and J dropped 6; count of bases not matched to a gene: 6. Germline loops: CDR1 MNHEY, CDR2 SMNVEV (reference sequence).

V and J are TRBV28 and TRBJ1-5; 7 nucleotides agree with TRBD1. The CDR3 has 16 residues. V lost 3 bases to trimming and J lost 3 bases; unmatched junction nucleotides: 8. Germline CDR1 reads MDHEN; CDR2 reads SYDVKM. The CDR3 spells CASSLARGTVNQPQHF. In DNA form, the CDR3 reads TGTGCCAGCAGTTTGGCGAGGGGGACAGTCAATCAGCCCCAGCATTTT.

This clone was recorded only once. This chain connects TRBV6-5 to TRBJ2-5, with 7 bases that match TRBD2. This CDR3 has 15 amino acids. After removal of 6 bases from V and 1 base from J, the junction contained 8 bases not matched to a gene. From germline, CDR1 is MNHEY and CDR2 SVGAGI. The CDR3 region has the DNA TGTGCCAGCAGACAGAGCGGGGACCTCCAAGAGACCCAGTACTTC. Its protein product is CASRQSGDLQETQYF.

This chain connects TRBV5-1 to TRBJ2-7, with TRBD2 identical over 8 bases. From germline, CDR1 is SGHRS and CDR2 YFSETQ. The CDR3 has 15 amino acids. Unmatched junction bases numbered 9, after V lost 3 bases and J lost 4 bases. CDR3 sequence reads: CASSSSGGAAYEQYF. The CDR3 coding sequence is TGCGCCAGCAGCTCCTCGGGGGGGGCCGCTTACGAGCAGTACTTC. Full variable domain (missing parts from reference TRBV5-1 and TRBJ2-7): KAGVTQTPRYLIKTRGQQVTLSCSPISGHRSVSWYQQTPGQGLQFLFEYFSETQRNKGNFPGRFSGRQFSNSRSEMNVSTLELGDSALYLCASSSSGGAAYEQYFGPGTRLTVT.

The chain joins TRBV30 to TRBJ1-5, with 7 bases aligning to TRBD1. Germline lookup yields CDR1 GTSNPN and CDR2 SVGIG (reference sequence). The trim removed 4 bases at V and 0 bases at J, leaving 33 bases unmatched. The length of the CDR3 is 24 residues. The CDR3 DNA reads TGTGCCTGGACCTTCGAAGGCCCAGACAGGGTCACGGTTGGGCCCGGATATAGCAATCAGCCCCAGCATTTT. Encoded protein: CAWTFEGPDRVTVGPGYSNQPQHF. The variable domain in full, with the rest retrieved from reference TRBV30 and TRBJ1-5, is SQTIHQWPATLVQPVGSPLSLECTVEGTSNPNLYWYRQAAGRGLQLLFYSVGIGQISSEVPQNLSASRPQDRQFILSSKKLLLSDSGFYLCAWTFEGPDRVTVGPGYSNQPQHFGDGTRLSIL.

The chain uses TRBV7-9 and TRBJ2-7, with D possibly matching TRBD2 (6 bases). The CDR3 runs 16 residues. Trimming shortened V by 4 bases and J by 2 bases, and 18 bases separated the two germline ends. Germline V gene sequence: CDR1 SEHNR, CDR2 FQNEAQ (reference sequence). The CDR3 coding sequence is TGTGCCAGCAGCTCAGGGCGGGGACTCGGGACCTACGAGCAGTACTTC. This gives the protein CASSSGRGLGTYEQYF.

The rearrangement uses TRBV7-9 and TRBJ2-1, with 9 bases that match TRBD1. The V segment lost 5 bases and the J segment 2 bases; nucleotides outside the gene matches: 7. The CDR3 runs 16 residues. CDR1 is SEHNR and CDR2 is FQNEAQ in the germline V gene (reference sequence). This CDR3 is CASSPWTGDAYNEQFF. In nucleotides, the CDR3 is TGTGCCAGCAGCCCCTGGACAGGGGACGCCTACAATGAGCAGTTCTTC.

The V call is TRBV10-1, the J call TRBJ2-1; possibly TRBD2 for D (6 bases). The V and J ends lost 5 bases and 7 bases respectively, with 21 bases between them. The CDR3 length is 16 residues. Germline CDR1 WNHNN, CDR2 SYGVQD (reference sequence). The CDR3 DNA reads as TGCGCCAGCAGTTACGTTGTCGCGGGACCGGAAAATGAGCAGTTCTTC. This sequence encodes CASSYVVAGPENEQFF.